This TCR beta chain comes out of a study of patients and donors after allogeneic stem cell transplantation. This clonotype has more than one count but fewer than ten. The CDR3 is 12 residues long. Germline loops: CDR1 MNHEY, CDR2 SMNVEV (reference sequence). J lost 6 bases, V lost 7 bases, and 3 bases had no gene match. Each CDR3 protein gets one entry after TCRdb re-called the RT-PCR reads with MiXCR. Counted here are 920,000 or so distinct CDR3 sequences, about a sixth occurring once; the ten biggest clones make up 6%. The TCR originated in a human donor who was either an allogeneic HSCT recipient or a stem cell or donor lymphocyte infusion donor (not recorded which). It is not recorded whose cells these are; they may come from a transplant donor. The rearrangement joins TRBV27 to TRBJ2-7, with TRBD2 matching over 10 bases. The specimen sequenced was blood, either unsorted or a sorted T cell fraction (not recorded which). The CDR3 loop reads CASTSGSLEQYF. CDR3 nucleotide sequence: TGTGCCAGCACTAGCGGGAGCCTCGAGCAGTACTTC.